These 17 T cell receptor beta chains were all obtained from the same sample, sequenced in a study of cytomegalovirus exposure and HLA in healthy donors (dated by TCRdb to 2017 to 2019). Libraries were constructed by the immunoSEQ multiplex PCR assay. Sourced from immuneACCESS, this table was stored by TCRdb with only in-frame sequences that have V and J called. A share of the clones is absent; for the studies checked, an unresolved V gene accounts for under half, and the remainder has no known explanation. Within this sample are about 88,000 clones, with almost 85% of them counted one time only. About 12% of the sample is in the top ten clones. Sample: PBMCs. Every receptor here comes from a woman under 30 in good health and CMV-seropositive.

This clone was seen once. This sequence joins TRBV4-2 and TRBJ2-1; 14 bases fit TRBD2. This CDR3 region has 16 residues. With 4 bases clipped from V and 7 bases from J, the junction kept 6 bases outside the gene matches. CDR1 is LGHNA, CDR2 YNFKEQ, per germline. CDR3 nucleotide sequence: TGTGCCAGCAGCCTGAAGACTAGCGGGGGGGCAAATGAGCAGTTCTTC. This translates into CASSLKTSGGANEQFF.

The chain uses TRBV28 and TRBJ1-2, with D unclear. The V gene lost 5 bases and the J gene lost 1 base, with 8 bases spanning the gap. This CDR3 region has 13 residues. Germline V lookup: CDR1 MDHEN, CDR2 SYDVKM. CDR3 region: CASSLLFNYGYTF. CDR3 DNA sequence: TGTGCCAGCAGTCTCCTATTTAACTATGGCTACACCTTC.

The genes are TRBV9 and TRBJ1-2, with TRBD1 as a possible D gene (6 bases). CDR1 and CDR2 from the germline V gene are SGDLS and YYNGEE. V gave up 2 bases and J gave up 5 bases, with 19 bases separating them. The CDR3 consists of 16 residues. The CDR3 reads CASSVEGGLERYGYTF. DNA of the CDR3: TGTGCCAGCAGCGTTGAGGGGGGGCTTGAGAGGTATGGCTACACCTTC.

The V and J genes are TRBV9 and TRBJ2-3; maybe TRBD1 (6 bases). Trimming cost V 3 bases and J 0 bases, with 11 bases left between them. The CDR3 has 15 residues. Germline V gene lookup returns CDR1 SGDLS and CDR2 YYNGEE. DNA for the CDR3: TGTGCCAGCAGCGCAGGACAGATTAGCACAGATACGCAGTATTTT. Amino acid sequence: CASSAGQISTDTQYF. The entire variable domain, with the rest obtained from reference TRBV9 and TRBJ2-3, is as follows: DSGVTQTPKHLITATGQRVTLRCSPRSGDLSVYWYQQSLDQGLQFLIQYYNGEERAKGNILERFSAQQFPDLHSELNLSSLELGDSALYFCASSAGQISTDTQYFGPGTRLTVL.

The chain links TRBV7-2 to TRBJ2-1, with 14 nucleotides matching TRBD2. The CDR3 length is 17 residues. Losses at the gene ends were 5 bases for V and 3 bases for J; bases not matched to a gene: 6. Germline V gives CDR1 SGHTA, CDR2 FQGNSA. The CDR3 loop is CASSRGTSGGHYNEQFF. As DNA, the CDR3 is TGTGCCAGCAGCCGAGGGACTAGCGGGGGACACTACAATGAGCAGTTCTTC.

The chain links TRBV5-6 to TRBJ2-5, with 9 bases that match TRBD2. The junction had 2 bases not matched to a gene; V was cut back by 0 bases and J by 2 bases. The CDR3 is 15 residues long. CDR1 and CDR2 from the germline V gene are SGHDT and YYEEEE. The CDR3 nucleotides read TGTGCCAGCAGCTTGGCTAGCGGGGCTCAAGAGACCCAGTACTTC. This sequence encodes CASSLASGAQETQYF.

The chain joins TRBV10-3 to TRBJ2-7, with 9 bases that match TRBD1. CDR3 size: 15 residues. CDR1 ENHRY and CDR2 SYGVKD come from the germline V gene. V shed 1 base and J 1 base; nucleotides not matched to a gene: 2. CDR3 nucleotide sequence: TGTGCCATCAGTGAGTTAGGGACAGGGTCCTACGAGCAGTACTTC. Protein sequence: CAISELGTGSYEQYF.

The chain recombines TRBV19 with TRBJ2-1, with D possibly TRBD1 on 6 matching bases. Trimming removed 4 bases from V and 5 bases from J, with 15 bases in between. The CDR3 extends over 15 amino acids. Germline assignment: CDR1 LNHDA and CDR2 SQIVND (reference sequence). The CDR3 here is CASSTPDRNHNEQFF. The DNA for the CDR3 is TGTGCCAGTAGTACCCCCGACAGGAACCACAATGAGCAGTTCTTC.

The V gene is TRBV5-1, the J gene TRBJ2-1; tentatively, D is TRBD1 (6 bases). The CDR3 extends over 16 amino acids. The germline V and J ends were trimmed by 1 base and 1 base, with 12 bases remaining between them. In germline, CDR1 is SGHRS, CDR2 YFSETQ. The CDR3 sequence: CASSLRAQGSYNEQFF. The CDR3 coding sequence is TGCGCCAGCAGCTTGCGGGCACAGGGTTCCTACAATGAGCAGTTCTTC.

This chain links TRBV30 with TRBJ1-6; D gene unclear. This CDR3 spans 17 amino acids. V lost 1 base and J 0 bases, leaving 13 bases between the germline ends. CDR1 and CDR2 from the germline V gene are GTSNPN and SVGIG (reference sequence). The CDR3 region has the DNA TGTGCCTGGAGTGCAACCACCCTGAGCTCCTATAATTCACCCCTCCACTTT. It yields the protein CAWSATTLSSYNSPLHF.

This clone was counted a single time. The chain joins TRBV5-1 to TRBJ2-2; 12 positions agree with TRBD1. CDR1 and CDR2 from the germline V gene are SGHRS and YFSETQ. The V gene end was trimmed by 4 bases and the J gene end by 8 bases; junction bases not matched to a gene: 6. The CDR3 contains 15 residues. CDR3 region: CASSQGTGGAGELFF. The CDR3 DNA is TGCGCCAGCAGCCAAGGGACAGGGGGCGCGGGGGAGCTGTTTTTT.

The chain links TRBV4-3 to TRBJ1-4, with 8 bases fitting TRBD1. The CDR3 totals 14 residues. J was trimmed by 7 bases and V by 1 base; bases with no gene match: 2. Germline values: CDR1 LGHNA, CDR2 YSLEER. The CDR3 bases are TGCGCCAGCAGCCAAGGACAGGGGAGTGAAAAACTGTTTTTT. Protein: CASSQGQGSEKLFF.

The rearrangement uses TRBV4-3 and TRBJ2-7, with TRBD1 identical over 8 bases. After removal of 3 bases from V and 3 bases from J, the junction contained 10 bases not matched to a gene. This CDR3 is 16 amino acids long. Germline assignment: CDR1 LGHNA and CDR2 YSLEER. This CDR3 reads CASSQGETGALYEQYF. Written as DNA, the CDR3 is TGCGCCAGCAGCCAGGGGGAGACAGGGGCCCTCTACGAGCAGTACTTC.

This chain connects TRBV6-5 to TRBJ2-1; 9 bases agree with TRBD2. This CDR3 region has 15 residues. J was trimmed by 8 bases and V by 2 bases; bases with no gene match: 7. CDR1 is MNHEY and CDR2 is SVGAGI in the germline V gene. Here the CDR3 reads CASSYRRGGGHEQFF. CDR3 bases: TGTGCCAGCAGTTACCGGCGGGGGGGTGGGCATGAGCAGTTCTTC.

This chain connects TRBV6-5 to TRBJ1-1, with TRBD1 identical over 7 bases. After removal of 5 bases from V and 5 bases from J, the junction contained 8 bases not matched to a gene. The length of the CDR3 is 14 residues. CDR1 is MNHEY, CDR2 SVGAGI, per germline. CDR3 coding DNA: TGTGCCAGCAGTACCGACAGGGCGAGGACTGAAGCTTTCTTT. This encodes CASSTDRARTEAFF.

J is TRBJ1-1 and V is TRBV4-2, with D possibly TRBD1 on 5 matching bases. V lost 1 base, J lost 13 bases, and 31 bases lay in between. This CDR3 spans 18 amino acids. Germline V gives CDR1 LGHNA, CDR2 YNFKEQ. The CDR3 region is CASSQAHHLGRSGTWSFF. Written as DNA, the CDR3 is TGTGCCAGCAGCCAAGCTCACCATTTGGGGCGTAGCGGTACATGGAGTTTCTTT.

This chain joins TRBV6-5 and TRBJ1-2; TRBD1 might be the D (6 bases). Per the germline V gene, CDR1 is MNHEY and CDR2 is SVGAGI. The CDR3 spans 12 residues. V was cut by 5 bases and J by 6 bases, with 10 bases left in between. The CDR3 nucleotides read TGTGCCAGCAGTAAAAACAGGGATGGCTACACCTTC. Its protein product is CASSKNRDGYTF.